This T cell receptor beta chain was documented in a study of shared clonotypes between healthy human individuals. Study conclusions and caveats: All-four-donor shared clonotypes had higher generation probabilities than non-shared clonotypes did.

The V end lost 1 base, the J end lost 8 bases, and 14 bases lay between the germline ends. The CDR3 consists of 15 residues. Germline V gene lookup returns CDR1 MNHNS and CDR2 SASEGT. TCRdb's table, derived via immunoSEQ multiplex PCR, lists solely in-frame clones and lacks some. The table lists about 2.4 million clones, over 85% of them singletons. Comments on this clone: The antigen remains unidentified.

The receptor was isolated from a man aged 18 to 29 in good health. V and J are TRBV6-1 and TRBJ1-4; TRBD1 is a possible D gene (5 bases). The sample taken for sequencing was naive CD4+ T cells sorted from blood. As for subset: CD45RA+ positively selected. CDR3 sequence: CASSEVWGGVEKLFF. The CDR3 coding sequence is TGTGCCAGCAGTGAAGTCTGGGGGGGAGTGGAAAAACTGTTTTTT.